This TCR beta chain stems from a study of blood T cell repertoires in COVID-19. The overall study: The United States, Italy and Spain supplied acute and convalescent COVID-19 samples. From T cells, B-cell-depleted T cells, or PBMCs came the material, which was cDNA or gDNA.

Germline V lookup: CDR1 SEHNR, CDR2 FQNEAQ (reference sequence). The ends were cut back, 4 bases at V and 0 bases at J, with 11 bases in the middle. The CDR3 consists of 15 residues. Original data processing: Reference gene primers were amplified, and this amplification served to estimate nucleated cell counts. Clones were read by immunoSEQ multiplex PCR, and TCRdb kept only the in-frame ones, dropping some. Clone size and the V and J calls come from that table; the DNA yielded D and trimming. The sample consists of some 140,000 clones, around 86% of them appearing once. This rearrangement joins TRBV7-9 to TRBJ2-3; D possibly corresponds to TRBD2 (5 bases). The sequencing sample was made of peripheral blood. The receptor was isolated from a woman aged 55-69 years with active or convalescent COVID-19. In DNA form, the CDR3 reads TGTGCCAGCAGCTGGCGGGCGCCTAGCACAGATACGCAGTATTTT. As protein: CASSWRAPSTDTQYF.